Below, 15 T cell receptor beta chains from the same sample are listed, as sequenced in a study of response to subunit inactivated influenza vaccine. TCRdb re-derived calls from the RT-PCR reads in MiXCR, one entry per CDR3 protein. Seen here are roughly 540,000 distinct CDR3 sequences, around a quarter observed once, and the top ten hold approximately 3%. The data were also submitted as part of a second study, on T cells expressing NK-cell markers. That source adds: It was by 5'RACE template switching with UMIs that TCR beta cDNA was made.

This material consisted of CD4+ T cells sorted from PBMCs, taken 11 to 12 days after vaccination. The receptors were gathered from a man in his forties or fifties who received an inactivated influenza vaccine.

The CDR3 DNA reads TGTGCCAGCAGTTTAGGGCAGGGGCTTGGCTACACCTTC. Translated: CASSLGQGLGYTF. V usage is TRBV12-3 or TRBV12-4 and J usage is TRBJ1-2; maybe TRBD1 (6 bases). V lost 1 base, J lost 7 bases, and 10 bases lay in between. The CDR3 is 13 residues long.

The sample holds a few counts of this clonotype. The chain uses TRBV3-1 and TRBJ2-3, with D possibly being TRBD1 or TRBD2 (6 bases each). Germline V CDR1 and CDR2: LGHDT, YNNKEL (reference sequence). The CDR3 extends over 16 amino acids. Trimming stripped 5 bases from V and 3 bases from J, with 18 bases between. The CDR3, as DNA: TGTGCCAGCAGCGGAAGGGGGGCCGAAGTGACAGATACGCAGTATTTT. It codes for CASSGRGAEVTDTQYF.

This clonotype was counted a few times. The CDR3 here is CASSLVGQGRSYNEQFF. CDR3 nucleotide sequence: TGTGCCAGCAGCTTAGTTGGACAGGGTCGTTCCTACAATGAGCAGTTCTTC. The gene calls are TRBV7-3 and TRBJ2-1, with 8 bases fitting TRBD1. The CDR3 sequence is 17 residues long. Germline V CDR1 and CDR2: SGHTA, FQGTGA. J was trimmed by 1 base and V by 2 bases; bases with no gene match: 7.

The rearrangement joins TRBV7-9 to TRBJ2-7; TRBD2 agrees at 11 bases. Germline CDR1 reads SEHNR; CDR2 reads FQNEAQ (reference sequence). V gave up 4 bases and J gave up 0 bases; unmatched junction bases: 5. This CDR3 has 16 amino acids. The CDR3 nucleotides are TGTGCCAGCAGCTCAACCCTAGCGGGAGGCTCCTACGAGCAGTACTTC. It encodes CASSSTLAGGSYEQYF.

V is TRBV5-1 and J is TRBJ2-3; D unclear. The germline V gene has CDR1 SGHRS and CDR2 YFSETQ. The CDR3 totals 16 residues. With 4 bases removed from V and 1 base from J, the gap between germline ends came to 16 bases. The chain's CDR3 is CASSGTPNLGTDTQYF. The CDR3 coding sequence is TGCGCCAGCAGCGGAACCCCAAATTTGGGCACAGATACGCAGTATTTT. Drawing the rest from reference TRBV5-1 and TRBJ2-3, the complete variable domain is KAGVTQTPRYLIKTRGQQVTLSCSPISGHRSVSWYQQTPGQGLQFLFEYFSETQRNKGNFPGRFSGRQFSNSRSEMNVSTLELGDSALYLCASSGTPNLGTDTQYFGPGTRLTVL.

This clonotype occurred a few times. This chain links TRBV14 with TRBJ2-2; no definite D call. This CDR3 contains 17 residues. V was shortened by 4 bases and J by 0 bases, with 15 bases between the two germline ends. Germline CDR1 and CDR2: SGHDN and FVKESK. CDR3: CASSLRRESANTGELFF. DNA for the CDR3: TGTGCCAGCAGCCTAAGGCGCGAGTCCGCGAACACCGGGGAGCTGTTTTTT.

This clonotype was picked up a small number of times. The chain carries TRBV20-1 and TRBJ2-5; no clear D gene. Per the germline V gene, CDR1 is DFQATT and CDR2 is SNEGSKA (reference sequence). Trimming removed 2 bases from V and 0 bases from J, with 10 bases in between. The CDR3 contains 14 residues. CDR3 loop: CSARSNRDQETQYF. The CDR3 DNA is TGCAGTGCTAGATCGAACAGAGACCAAGAGACCCAGTACTTC.

The chain carries TRBV18 and TRBJ1-5; TRBD1 matches at 7 bases. V gave up 6 bases and J gave up 0 bases; unmatched junction bases: 11. The CDR3 totals 17 residues. Germline values: CDR1 KGHSH, CDR2 LQKENI. The CDR3 loop is CASSPSGGGDSNQPQHF. CDR3 in DNA: TGTGCCAGCTCGCCCAGCGGAGGGGGCGATAGCAATCAGCCCCAGCATTTT. The variable domain in full, with the rest retrieved from reference TRBV18 and TRBJ1-5, is NAGVMQNPRHLVRRRGQEARLRCSPMKGHSHVYWYRQLPEEGLKFMVYLQKENIIDESGMPKERFSAEFPKEGPSILRIQQVVRGDSAAYFCASSPSGGGDSNQPQHFGDGTRLSIL.

V gene TRBV4-1 combines with J gene TRBJ1-1; possibly TRBD1 for D (5 bases). There are 14 residues in the CDR3. Looked up from germline, CDR1 is MGHRA and CDR2 is YSYEKL. V lost 0 bases, J lost 7 bases, and 12 bases lay in between. The CDR3 region has the DNA TGCGCCAGCAGCCAAGAGGGGGGGATCGTTGAAGCTTTCTTT. It encodes CASSQEGGIVEAFF.

A few counts support this clonotype. This chain uses TRBV5-4 with TRBJ2-1, with D perhaps matching TRBD2 (7 bases). The CDR3 runs 17 residues. V was cut by 4 bases and J by 5 bases, with 22 bases left in between. Germline V gene data show CDR1 as SGHNT and CDR2 as YYREEE (reference sequence). DNA for the CDR3: TGTGCCAGCAGCCCCCAACGGACGAGCGGGACAAACAATGAGCAGTTCTTC. This encodes CASSPQRTSGTNNEQFF.

J is TRBJ1-3 and V is TRBV12-3 or TRBV12-4; the match to TRBD1 covers 7 bases. V shed 5 bases and J 2 bases; nucleotides not matched to a gene: 3. CDR3 length: 14 amino acids. The CDR3 DNA reads TGTGCCAGCAGTCGCACAGGGGCTGGAAACACCATATATTTT. Translating gives CASSRTGAGNTIYF.

Only a few counts were recorded for this clonotype. The chain combines TRBV11-2 with TRBJ1-4, with 10 bases identical to TRBD1. The J segment lost 6 bases and the V segment lost 4 bases, leaving 5 bases of the junction unmatched. CDR1 is SGHAT, CDR2 FQNNGV, per germline. This CDR3 is built from 15 residues. Here the CDR3 DNA reads TGTGCCAGCAGCTCCTCAGACAGGGGGCATGAAAAACTGTTTTTT. Amino acids: CASSSSDRGHEKLFF.

The CDR3 reads CAWSVPGLAGGPRAYEQYF. The CDR3 DNA sequence: TGTGCCTGGAGTGTCCCGGGACTAGCGGGGGGCCCCCGAGCCTACGAGCAGTACTTC. The chain carries TRBV30 and TRBJ2-7, with TRBD2 identical over 15 bases. The CDR3 is made up of 19 amino acids. From germline, CDR1 is GTSNPN and CDR2 SVGIG (reference sequence). V lost 0 bases to trimming and J lost 2 bases; unmatched junction nucleotides: 11.

The chain joins TRBV7-2 to TRBJ1-2; D unclear. Looked up from germline, CDR1 is SGHTA and CDR2 is FQGNSA. The V and J ends lost 7 bases and 2 bases respectively, with 11 bases between them. The CDR3 is made up of 13 amino acids. The CDR3 nucleotides read TGTGCCAGCATCTTGGACGGGAACTATGGCTACACCTTC. Protein sequence: CASILDGNYGYTF.

With regard to this clonotype: Relative to the germline gene, one junction end is altered; a read error may explain this. The V gene is TRBV6-4, the J gene TRBJ2-1; weak D call: TRBD2 (6 bases). CDR1 is MRHNA and CDR2 is SNTAGT in the germline V gene. The CDR3 length is 16 residues. CDR3 sequence (DNA): TGTGCCAGCAGCGACTCTGGGGGAGGTAACTACAATGAGCAGTTCTTC. It specifies CASSDSGGGNYNEQFF.